The 17 T cell receptor beta chains below come from one sample, sequenced in a study of vaccination effects on CD4 cells after COVID-19. Clones were read by immunoSEQ multiplex PCR, and TCRdb kept only the in-frame ones, dropping some. The data hold approximately 30,000 clones, with around three quarters observed a single time. Antigens of these TCRs are unknown. Ahead of sequencing, the ViraFEST assay grew antigen-specific CD4+ T cells using viral peptide pools. At the end of 9 to 11 days of culture, CD4+ T cells were isolated. Prior SARS-CoV-2 infection was absent in the vaccine recipients, as shown by negative nucleocapsid antibodies. Sequenced here: CD4+ T cells from PBMCs cultured with SARS-CoV-2 spike peptides, sampled before COVID-19 vaccination. The receptor set was obtained from a human donor who received a COVID-19 vaccine.

The chain is built from TRBV25-1 and TRBJ2-5; no reliable D call. The CDR3 extends over 15 amino acids. The germline V and J ends were trimmed by 6 bases and 0 bases, with 14 bases remaining between them. Germline CDR1 MGHDK, CDR2 SYGVNS. This chain's CDR3 is CASSPPHWYQETQYF. The CDR3, as DNA: TGTGCCAGCAGCCCGCCCCATTGGTACCAAGAGACCCAGTACTTC.

The V call is TRBV19, the J call TRBJ2-4; a possible D gene is TRBD2 (5 bases). The germline V and J ends were trimmed by 11 bases and 0 bases, with 11 bases remaining between them. This CDR3 region has 13 residues. From germline, CDR1 is LNHDA and CDR2 SQIVND (reference sequence). The CDR3 DNA sequence: TGTGCCTCCGGGGAGCTAGCCAAAAACATTCAGTACTTC. Protein sequence: CASGELAKNIQYF.

The chain recombines TRBV27 with TRBJ2-2; 8 bases match TRBD2. V lost 5 bases, J lost 1 base, and 3 bases stayed unmatched. The germline V gene encodes CDR1 MNHEY and CDR2 SMNVEV (reference sequence). The CDR3 is 15 amino acids. CDR3 bases: TGTGCCAGCAGTCCTAGCGGGCGGAACACCGGGGAGCTGTTTTTT. It specifies CASSPSGRNTGELFF.

V usage is TRBV20-1 and J usage is TRBJ1-2; D might be TRBD1 (5 bases). With 8 bases removed from V and 12 bases from J, the gap between germline ends came to 10 bases. There are 8 residues in the CDR3. Germline values: CDR1 DFQATT, CDR2 SNEGSKA (reference sequence). CDR3 residues: CSPGRDTF. The CDR3 nucleotides read TGCAGTCCTGGCAGGGACACCTTC.

This clone was detected only a few times. The J gene is TRBJ1-4, the V gene TRBV2, with D unclear. The CDR3 runs 14 residues. Germline V lookup: CDR1 SNHLY, CDR2 FYNNEI. The V end was cut by 1 base, the J end by 8 bases, with 11 bases between. CDR3 residues: CASSEGRNWEKLFF. CDR3 coding DNA: TGTGCCAGCAGTGAAGGCCGTAATTGGGAAAAACTGTTTTTT.

The chain uses TRBV15 and TRBJ2-5; D gene uncertain. This CDR3 has 15 residues. V gave up 1 base and J gave up 3 bases, with 12 bases separating them. Germline-derived CDR1 and CDR2 are LNHNV and YYDKDF (reference sequence). The CDR3 spells CATSRGPGYEETQYF. The CDR3 DNA reads TGTGCCACCAGCAGAGGGCCCGGGTACGAAGAGACCCAGTACTTC.

The rearrangement joins TRBV3-1 (or the pseudogene TRBV3-2) to TRBJ2-4; the D gene is possibly TRBD2 (6 bases). CDR3 length: 15 residues. The germline gives CDR1 LGHDT, CDR2 YNNKEL (reference sequence). V gave up 5 bases and J gave up 7 bases, with 18 bases separating them. CDR3 coding DNA: TGTGCCAGCAGCTTACCCGGGACTCTAGGTAACATTCAGTACTTC. Translation gives CASSLPGTLGNIQYF.

J is TRBJ2-7 and V is TRBV4-2; TRBD1 agrees at 11 bases. Germline V CDR1 and CDR2: LGHNA, YNFKEQ. V gave up 0 bases and J gave up 2 bases; unmatched junction bases: 0. The CDR3 runs 15 residues. The CDR3 here is CASSQEGQGAYEQYF. The CDR3 DNA follows: TGTGCCAGCAGCCAAGAGGGACAGGGGGCCTACGAGCAGTACTTC.

This clone was found a few times. The rearrangement links TRBV9 to TRBJ2-3, with D hard to call. Per germline, CDR1 SGDLS and CDR2 YYNGEE. Trimming shortened V by 4 bases and J by 6 bases, and 9 bases separated the two germline ends. The CDR3 loop spans 12 amino acids. CDR3 protein: CASSIAPDTQYF. The DNA of the CDR3 is TGTGCCAGCAGCATCGCCCCGGATACGCAGTATTTT.

The rearrangement links TRBV19 to TRBJ2-3; 7 bases line up with TRBD1. The CDR3 runs to 16 residues. The J segment lost 2 bases and the V segment lost 4 bases, leaving 9 bases of the junction unmatched. Germline V gene lookup returns CDR1 LNHDA and CDR2 SQIVND (reference sequence). The CDR3 loop is CASSTTGTALTDTQYF. The CDR3 DNA is TGTGCCAGTAGTACTACCGGGACAGCGCTCACAGATACGCAGTATTTT.

This chain links TRBV13 with TRBJ2-3; 10 bases are a match to TRBD2. Germline CDR1 reads PRHDT; CDR2 reads FYEKMQ (reference sequence). V shed 1 base, J shed 3 bases, and the junction held 7 bases outside the gene matches. CDR3 length: 17 amino acids. The CDR3 region is CASSLVGLAGVTDTQYF. CDR3 in DNA: TGTGCCAGCAGCTTAGTTGGGCTAGCGGGAGTGACAGATACGCAGTATTTT.

The V and J genes are TRBV5-4 and TRBJ1-3, with D unclear. The CDR3 has 14 residues. The germline V and J ends were trimmed by 4 bases and 0 bases, with 8 bases remaining between them. Germline values: CDR1 SGHNT, CDR2 YYREEE (reference sequence). The CDR3 region has the DNA TGTGCCAGCAGCCCCGGGAGCTCTGGAAACACCATATATTTT. Amino acids: CASSPGSSGNTIYF.

This rearrangement joins TRBV15 to TRBJ2-5; D gene uncertain. Germline V lookup: CDR1 LNHNV, CDR2 YYDKDF (reference sequence). This CDR3 contains 14 residues. Trimming pared 3 bases from V and 5 bases from J, leaving 13 bases between. The CDR3 reads CATSRGKVGETQYF. The CDR3 nucleotides read TGTGCCACCAGCAGGGGCAAGGTCGGGGAGACCCAGTACTTC.

This clone was found a few times. The chain has TRBV6-5 and TRBJ2-2, with 12 bases fitting TRBD2. V lost 2 bases to trimming and J lost 5 bases; unmatched junction nucleotides: 3. CDR3 length equals 16 residues. Germline V gene data show CDR1 as MNHEY and CDR2 as SVGAGI. CDR3 in amino acids: CASSYLAGGPTGELFF. In nucleotides, the CDR3 is TGTGCCAGCAGTTACCTAGCGGGGGGGCCTACCGGGGAGCTGTTTTTT.

The rearrangement joins TRBV10-3 to TRBJ2-5, with 12 bases fitting TRBD2. CDR1 ENHRY and CDR2 SYGVKD come from the germline V gene. The CDR3 has 15 residues. The J segment lost 2 bases and the V segment lost 3 bases, leaving 1 base of the junction unmatched. The CDR3 is CAISDLAGGQETQYF. The CDR3 region has the DNA TGTGCCATCAGTGACCTAGCGGGAGGGCAAGAGACCCAGTACTTC.

The gene calls are TRBV28 and TRBJ1-1, with unresolved D. The CDR3 is 11 amino acids. Germline-derived CDR1 and CDR2 are MDHEN and SYDVKM. The V end lost 6 bases, the J end lost 4 bases, and 6 bases lay between the germline ends. The CDR3 nucleotides are TGTGCCAGCAGACTCAGCACTGAAGCTTTCTTT. Amino acid sequence: CASRLSTEAFF.

The chain joins TRBV25-1 to TRBJ2-1; 11 positions agree with TRBD1. The CDR3 is 16 residues long. Unmatched junction bases numbered 7, after V lost 1 base and J lost 8 bases. Germline V lookup: CDR1 MGHDK, CDR2 SYGVNS. The CDR3 DNA reads as TGTGCCAGCAGTGAATTAGGACAGGGGGCTATGGATGAGCAGTTCTTC. The encoded protein is CASSELGQGAMDEQFF.